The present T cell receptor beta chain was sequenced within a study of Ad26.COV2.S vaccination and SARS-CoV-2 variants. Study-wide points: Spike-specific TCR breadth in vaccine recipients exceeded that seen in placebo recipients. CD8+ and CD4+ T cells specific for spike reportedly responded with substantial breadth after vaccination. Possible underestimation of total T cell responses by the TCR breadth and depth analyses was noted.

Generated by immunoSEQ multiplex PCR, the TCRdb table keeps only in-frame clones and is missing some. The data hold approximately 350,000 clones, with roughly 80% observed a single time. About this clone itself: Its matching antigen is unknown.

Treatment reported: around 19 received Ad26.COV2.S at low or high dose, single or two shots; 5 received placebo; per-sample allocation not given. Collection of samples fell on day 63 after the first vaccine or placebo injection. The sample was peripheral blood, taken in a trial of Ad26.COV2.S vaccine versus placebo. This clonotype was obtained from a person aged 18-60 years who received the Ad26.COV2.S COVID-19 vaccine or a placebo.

The DNA for the CDR3 is TGTGCCAGCAGCGCCCTGGTGGGACAGAGGCTCTCCTACGAGCAGTACTTC. This sequence encodes CASSALVGQRLSYEQYF. The V and J genes are TRBV13 and TRBJ2-7, with 7 bases fitting TRBD1. Germline CDR1 is PRHDT and CDR2 is FYEKMQ (reference sequence). CDR3 length: 17 residues. V lost 5 bases to trimming and J lost 0 bases; unmatched junction nucleotides: 13.